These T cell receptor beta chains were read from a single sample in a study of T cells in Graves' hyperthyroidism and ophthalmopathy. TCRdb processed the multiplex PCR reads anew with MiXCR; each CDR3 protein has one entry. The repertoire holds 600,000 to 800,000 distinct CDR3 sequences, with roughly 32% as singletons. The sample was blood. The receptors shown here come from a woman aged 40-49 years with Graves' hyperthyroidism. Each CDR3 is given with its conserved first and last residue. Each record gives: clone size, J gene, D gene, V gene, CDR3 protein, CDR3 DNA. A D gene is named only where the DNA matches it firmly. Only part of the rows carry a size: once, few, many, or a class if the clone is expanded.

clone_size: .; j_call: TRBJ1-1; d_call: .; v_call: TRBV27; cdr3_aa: CASSPLGAVGTEAFF; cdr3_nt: TGTGCCAGCAGTCCCCTGGGGGCGGTTGGCACTGAAGCTTTCTTT
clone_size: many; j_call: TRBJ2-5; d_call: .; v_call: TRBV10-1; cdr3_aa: CASSEEGWAQETQYF; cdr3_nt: TGCGCCAGCAGTGAGGAGGGGTGGGCTCAAGAGACCCAGTACTTC
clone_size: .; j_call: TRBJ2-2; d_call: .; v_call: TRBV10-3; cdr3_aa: CASSSDTDLYTGELFF; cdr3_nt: TGTGCCAGCAGCTCTGATACCGACCTTTACACCGGGGAGCTGTTTTTT
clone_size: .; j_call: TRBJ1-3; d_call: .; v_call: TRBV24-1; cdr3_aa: CATSDRRVGTRPTGNTIYF; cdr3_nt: TGTGCCACCAGTGACCGCCGGGTGGGGACACGTCCAACTGGAAACACCATATATTTT
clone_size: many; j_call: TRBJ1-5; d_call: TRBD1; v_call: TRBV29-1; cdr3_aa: CSVYRDRGGQPQHF; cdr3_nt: TGCAGCGTTTACCGGGACAGGGGAGGTCAGCCCCAGCATTTT
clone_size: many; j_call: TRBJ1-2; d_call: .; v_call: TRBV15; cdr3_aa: CATSPRGGGPNYGYTF; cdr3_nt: TGTGCCACCAGCCCACGGGGTGGGGGCCCTAACTATGGCTACACCTTC
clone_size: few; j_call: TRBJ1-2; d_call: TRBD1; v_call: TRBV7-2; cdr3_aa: CASSLWSSQDRASRGYTF; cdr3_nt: TGTGCCAGCAGCTTATGGTCGAGTCAGGACAGGGCTTCCCGTGGCTACACCTTC
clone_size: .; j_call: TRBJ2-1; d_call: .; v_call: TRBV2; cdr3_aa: CASSENLGWKQFF; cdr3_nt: TGTGCCAGCAGTGAAAACTTGGGTTGGAAGCAGTTCTTC
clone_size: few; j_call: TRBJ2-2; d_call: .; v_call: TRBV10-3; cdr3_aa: CAISPSGANVLTFGAGTGELFF; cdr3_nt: .
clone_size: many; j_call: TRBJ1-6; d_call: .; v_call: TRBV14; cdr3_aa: CASSQLPGHNSPLHF; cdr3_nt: TGTGCCAGCAGCCAATTACCCGGGCATAATTCACCCCTCCACTTT
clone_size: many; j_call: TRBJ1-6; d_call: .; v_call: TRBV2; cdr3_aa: CASSDRGTTNSPLHF; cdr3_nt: TGTGCCAGCAGTGATCGGGGGACAACTAATTCACCCCTCCACTTT
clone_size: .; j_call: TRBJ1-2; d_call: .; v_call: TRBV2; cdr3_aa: CASSRWGGRYGYTF; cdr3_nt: TGTGCCAGCAGTCGATGGGGGGGTCGCTATGGCTACACCTTC
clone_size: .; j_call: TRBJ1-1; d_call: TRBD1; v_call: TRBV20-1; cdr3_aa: CSAGHRGLTPDEEAFF; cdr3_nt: TGCAGTGCTGGACATAGGGGGCTGACTCCGGATGAAGAAGCTTTCTTT
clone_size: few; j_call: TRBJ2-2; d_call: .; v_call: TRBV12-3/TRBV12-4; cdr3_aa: CASRGIDSHSNTGELFF; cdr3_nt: TGTGCCAGCAGGGGAATCGACAGCCACTCGAACACCGGGGAGCTGTTTTTT
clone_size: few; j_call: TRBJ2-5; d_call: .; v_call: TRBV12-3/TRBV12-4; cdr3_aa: CASSLGGWVETQYF; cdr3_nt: TGTGCCAGCAGTTTAGGTGGCTGGGTCGAGACCCAGTACTTC
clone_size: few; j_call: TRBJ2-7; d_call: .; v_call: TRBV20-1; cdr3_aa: CSARDLPASYEQYF; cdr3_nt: TGCAGTGCTAGAGATCTCCCTGCCTCCTACGAGCAGTACTTC
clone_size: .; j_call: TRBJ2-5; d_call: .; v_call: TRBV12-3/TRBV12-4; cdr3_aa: CASSPPRGGQETQYF; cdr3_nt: TGTGCCAGCAGTCCACCCAGGGGGGGGCAAGAGACCCAGTACTTC
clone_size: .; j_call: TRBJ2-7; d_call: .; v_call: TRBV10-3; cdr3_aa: CATHGGSSTYEQYF; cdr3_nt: TGTGCCACCCACGGAGGCAGCTCGACCTACGAGCAGTACTTC
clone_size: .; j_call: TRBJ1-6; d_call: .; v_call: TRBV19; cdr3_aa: CASSIIENNSPLHF; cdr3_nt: TGTGCCAGTAGTATCATAGAGAATAATTCACCCCTCCACTTT
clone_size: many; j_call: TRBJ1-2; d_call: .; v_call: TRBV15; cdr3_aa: CATSRDPDRALYGYTF; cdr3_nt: TGTGCCACCAGCAGAGACCCTGACCGGGCTCTCTATGGCTACACCTTC
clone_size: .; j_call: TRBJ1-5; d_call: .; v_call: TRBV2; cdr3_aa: CASSAGASNQPQHF; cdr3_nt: TGTGCCAGCAGTGCAGGGGCTAGCAATCAGCCCCAGCATTTT
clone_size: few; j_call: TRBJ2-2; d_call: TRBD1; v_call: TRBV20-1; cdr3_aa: CSAREEQGNGELFF; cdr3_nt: TGCAGTGCTAGAGAAGAACAGGGGAACGGGGAGCTGTTTTTT
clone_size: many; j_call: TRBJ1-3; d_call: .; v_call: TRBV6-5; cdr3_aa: CASTATGTGNTIYF; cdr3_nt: TGTGCCAGCACCGCCACAGGGACTGGAAACACCATATATTTT
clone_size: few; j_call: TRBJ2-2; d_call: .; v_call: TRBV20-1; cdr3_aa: CSADTSTGELFF; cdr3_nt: TGCAGTGCAGATACTAGCACCGGGGAGCTGTTTTTT
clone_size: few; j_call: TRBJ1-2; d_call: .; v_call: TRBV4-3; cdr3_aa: CASSQDGAKYEGGYTF; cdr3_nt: TGCGCCAGCAGCCAAGATGGGGCCAAGTATGAAGGAGGCTACACCTTC
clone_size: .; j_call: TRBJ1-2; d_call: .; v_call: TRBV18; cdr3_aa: CASSPPDSGYTF; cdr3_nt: TGTGCCAGCTCACCACCGGACAGTGGCTACACCTTC
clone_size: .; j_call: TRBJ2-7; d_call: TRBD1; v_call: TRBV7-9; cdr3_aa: CASSQPGTEDNNEQYF; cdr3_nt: TGTGCCAGCAGCCAACCCGGGACAGAAGACAACAATGAGCAGTACTTC
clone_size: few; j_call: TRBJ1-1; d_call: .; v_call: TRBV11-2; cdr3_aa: CASSLWYGMNTEAFF; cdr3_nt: TGTGCCAGCAGCTTATGGTACGGGATGAACACTGAAGCTTTCTTT
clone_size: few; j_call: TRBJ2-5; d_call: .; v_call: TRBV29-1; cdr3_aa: CSVEDVGRQETQYF; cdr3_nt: TGCAGCGTTGAAGATGTTGGGCGCCAAGAGACCCAGTACTTC
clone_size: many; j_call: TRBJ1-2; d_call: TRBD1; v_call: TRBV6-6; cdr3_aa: CASSTRQGRHGYTF; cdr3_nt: TGTGCCAGCAGTACGCGACAGGGGAGGCATGGCTACACCTTC
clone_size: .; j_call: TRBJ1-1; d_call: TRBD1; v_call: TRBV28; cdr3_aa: CASRKTGGDTEAFF; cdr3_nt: TGTGCCAGCAGGAAGACAGGGGGTGACACTGAAGCTTTCTTT
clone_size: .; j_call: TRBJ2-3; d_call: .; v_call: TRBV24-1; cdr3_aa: CATSDEDSGDTQYF; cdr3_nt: TGTGCCACCAGTGACGAAGATAGTGGAGATACGCAGTATTTT
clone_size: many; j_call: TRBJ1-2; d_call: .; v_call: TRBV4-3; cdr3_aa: CASSQGNQGVDGYTF; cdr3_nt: TGCGCCAGCAGCCAAGGAAACCAGGGCGTGGACGGCTACACCTTC
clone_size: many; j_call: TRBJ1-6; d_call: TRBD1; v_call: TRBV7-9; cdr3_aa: CASSLARTGGSSPLHF; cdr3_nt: TGTGCCAGCAGCTTAGCGCGCACAGGGGGGAGTTCACCCCTCCACTTT
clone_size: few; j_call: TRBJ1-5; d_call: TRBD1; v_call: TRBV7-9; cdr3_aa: CASSGTGVGNQPQHF; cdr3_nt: TGTGCCAGCAGCGGCACAGGGGTGGGCAATCAGCCCCAGCATTTT
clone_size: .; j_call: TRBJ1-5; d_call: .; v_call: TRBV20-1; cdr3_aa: CSARDWGVTNQPQHF; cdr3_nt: TGCAGTGCTAGAGATTGGGGAGTTACCAATCAGCCCCAGCATTTT
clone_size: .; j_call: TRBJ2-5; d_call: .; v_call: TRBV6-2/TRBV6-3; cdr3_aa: CASSYLPEDYQETQYF; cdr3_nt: TGTGCCAGCAGTTATCTTCCTGAGGACTACCAAGAGACCCAGTACTTC